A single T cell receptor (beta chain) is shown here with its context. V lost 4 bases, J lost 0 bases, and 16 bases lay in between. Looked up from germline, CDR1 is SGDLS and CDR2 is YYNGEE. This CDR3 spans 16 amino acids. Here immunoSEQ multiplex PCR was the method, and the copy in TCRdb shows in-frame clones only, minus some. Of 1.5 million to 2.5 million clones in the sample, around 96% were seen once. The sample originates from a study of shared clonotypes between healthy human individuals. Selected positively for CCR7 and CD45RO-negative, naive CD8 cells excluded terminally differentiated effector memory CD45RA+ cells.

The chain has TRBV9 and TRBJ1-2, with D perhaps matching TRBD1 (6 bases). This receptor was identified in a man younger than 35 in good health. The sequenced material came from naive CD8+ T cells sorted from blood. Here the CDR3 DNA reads TGTGCCAGCAGCCCTCTAGGGGACATAGCTAACTATGGCTACACCTTC. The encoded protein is CASSPLGDIANYGYTF.